Below, 30 T cell receptor beta chains from the same sample are listed, as sequenced in a study of T cell responses to AZD1222 COVID-19 vaccine. Sequencing used immunoSEQ multiplex PCR; TCRdb keeps in-frame clones, though not all of them. Of 100,000 or so clones in the sample, roughly nine tenths were seen once. Sequencing was performed on peripheral blood, taken on day 0 of AZD1222 vaccination. The source is an adult in good health.

V gene TRBV30 combines with J gene TRBJ1-1; D remains unclear. V was cut by 3 bases and J by 0 bases, with 14 bases left in between. The CDR3 loop spans 15 amino acids. Germline V gives CDR1 GTSNPN, CDR2 SVGIG (reference sequence). The CDR3 sequence is CAWSPTGLMNTEAFF. CDR3 coding DNA: TGTGCCTGGAGCCCAACTGGACTTATGAACACTGAAGCTTTCTTT. Variable domain in full (rest from reference TRBV30 and TRBJ1-1): SQTIHQWPATLVQPVGSPLSLECTVEGTSNPNLYWYRQAAGRGLQLLFYSVGIGQISSEVPQNLSASRPQDRQFILSSKKLLLSDSGFYLCAWSPTGLMNTEAFFGQGTRLTVV.

This chain uses TRBV6-5 with TRBJ1-4; D remains ambiguous. CDR3 length: 11 amino acids. V was shortened by 7 bases and J by 8 bases, with 8 bases between the two germline ends. The germline CDR1 and CDR2 sequences are MNHEY and SVGAGI. The CDR3 nucleotides are TGTGCCAGCAAACAAGGGGAAAAACTGTTTTTT. Protein sequence: CASKQGEKLFF.

The genes are TRBV6-1 and TRBJ2-7; either TRBD1 or TRBD2 may fit D (5 bases each). With 2 bases removed from V and 0 bases from J, the gap between germline ends came to 17 bases. CDR1 is MNHNS, CDR2 SASEGT, per germline. The CDR3 is made up of 17 amino acids. The CDR3 loop reads CASSEPYSIGGSYEQYV. In DNA, the CDR3 is TGTGCCAGCAGTGAACCCTACTCGATTGGGGGCTCCTACGAGCAGTACGTC.

The chain recombines TRBV6-2 or TRBV6-3 with TRBJ2-1; 10 bases align to TRBD1. Germline lookup yields CDR1 MNHEY and CDR2 SVGEGT. V was pared by 4 bases and J by 9 bases, with 9 bases of the junction left unmatched. This CDR3 region has 15 residues. The CDR3 protein is CASSSPGQGRGEQFF. In DNA, the CDR3 is TGTGCCAGCAGTTCCCCGGGACAGGGGCGCGGTGAGCAGTTCTTC.

Judged by abundance, this clone is medium-sized. CDR3: CASSQDGGDGADTQYF. The CDR3 DNA sequence: TGTGCCAGCAGCCAAGATGGGGGGGACGGGGCAGATACGCAGTATTTT. The chain employs TRBV4-2 and TRBJ2-3; 7 bases match TRBD2. Per germline, CDR1 LGHNA and CDR2 YNFKEQ. This CDR3 spans 16 amino acids. The trim removed 0 bases at V and 4 bases at J, leaving 7 bases unmatched.

The chain has TRBV10-3 and TRBJ2-1, with TRBD2 matching 7 bases. Germline CDR1 ENHRY, CDR2 SYGVKD. This CDR3 spans 16 amino acids. The junction had 10 bases not matched to a gene; V was cut back by 3 bases and J by 5 bases. The CDR3 coding sequence is TGTGCCATCAGTGATCCAACCGGGACTAAAAACAATGAGCAGTTCTTC. Protein sequence: CAISDPTGTKNNEQFF.

This clone was detected once. CDR3 nucleotide sequence: TGTGCCAGCAGTCCCGGACAGGGCCGTTCACCCCTCCACTTT. As protein: CASSPGQGRSPLHF. This chain links TRBV27 with TRBJ1-6; the match to TRBD1 covers 8 bases. Germline V gene sequence: CDR1 MNHEY, CDR2 SMNVEV (reference sequence). J lost 9 bases, V lost 5 bases, and 6 bases had no gene match. The CDR3 sequence is 14 residues long.

The CDR3 reads CATRTANTEAFF. DNA of the CDR3: TGTGCCACCAGGACAGCGAACACTGAAGCTTTCTTT. The chain has TRBV24-1 and TRBJ1-1; D is perhaps TRBD1 (5 bases). This CDR3 spans 12 amino acids. In germline, CDR1 is KGHDR, CDR2 SFDVKD. V was cut by 7 bases and J by 1 base, with 6 bases left in between.

This chain joins TRBV5-4 and TRBJ2-1; D gene uncertain. The CDR3 spans 12 residues. CDR1 and CDR2 from the germline V gene are SGHNT and YYREEE (reference sequence). V lost 4 bases and J lost 9, with 11 bases in between. The CDR3 DNA reads as TGTGCCAGCAGCCACTCTAGTCCTGAGCAGTTCTTC. Its translation is CASSHSSPEQFF.

This sequence joins TRBV11-2 and TRBJ2-1; 7 bases are shared with TRBD1. CDR1 SGHAT and CDR2 FQNNGV come from the germline V gene. V dropped 9 bases and J dropped 0; count of bases not matched to a gene: 8. CDR3 length: 15 amino acids. As DNA, the CDR3 is TGTGCCAGTACAACAGGGGCAAGCTCCTACAATGAGCAGTTCTTC. Translation: CASTTGASSYNEQFF. The full variable domain, with the rest looked up from reference TRBV11-2 and TRBJ2-1, is EAGVAQSPRYKIIEKRQSVAFWCNPISGHATLYWYQQILGQGPKLLIQFQNNGVVDDSQLPKDRFSAERLKGVDSTLKIQPAKLEDSAVYLCASTTGASSYNEQFFGPGTRLTVL.

This chain connects TRBV12-5 to TRBJ2-2; TRBD1 matches at 9 bases. The ends lost 5 bases at V and 4 bases at J; junction bases unmatched: 5. The germline V gene has CDR1 LGHNT and CDR2 FRNRAP. There are 15 residues in the CDR3. DNA of the CDR3: TGTGCTAGTGGTGGGACAGGGTCGGTCACCGGGGAGCTGTTTTTT. Translating it yields CASGGTGSVTGELFF.

V is TRBV7-8 and J is TRBJ1-1; TRBD1 aligns across 7 bases. This CDR3 contains 16 residues. Losses at the gene ends were 5 bases for V and 0 bases for J; bases not matched to a gene: 9. The germline V gene encodes CDR1 SGHVS and CDR2 FQNEAQ. CDR3 in amino acids: CASSLQTGTMNTEAFF. CDR3 nucleotides: TGTGCCAGCAGCCTACAGACAGGGACCATGAACACTGAAGCTTTCTTT.

J is TRBJ1-4 and V is TRBV6-1; possibly TRBD1 for D (5 bases). The CDR3 is 17 amino acids. Germline V gene sequence: CDR1 MNHNS, CDR2 SASEGT. Trimming shortened V by 2 bases and J by 8 bases, and 21 bases separated the two germline ends. The CDR3 DNA reads TGTGCCAGCAGTGAAATTTTGAGTGCGGTGGGGGGAGAAAAACTGTTTTTT. It specifies CASSEILSAVGGEKLFF.

The chain recombines TRBV7-2 with TRBJ1-5; a possible D gene is TRBD1 (5 bases). The CDR3 length is 14 residues. Germline-derived CDR1 and CDR2 are SGHTA and FQGNSA. V was pared by 3 bases and J by 7 bases, with 13 bases between. The CDR3 loop reads CASSFEGLGQPQHF. The CDR3 DNA is TGTGCCAGCAGCTTCGAGGGACTAGGACAGCCCCAGCATTTT.

J is TRBJ2-4 and V is TRBV19; D call uncertain. From germline, CDR1 is LNHDA and CDR2 SQIVND (reference sequence). Trimming took 4 bases from V and 0 from J, leaving 4 bases between them. CDR3 length: 13 amino acids. The CDR3 region has the DNA TGTGCCAGTAGTACAGTAGCCAAAAACATTCAGTACTTC. The encoded protein is CASSTVAKNIQYF.

This chain links TRBV9 with TRBJ1-2, with D uncertain. Germline V gene sequence: CDR1 SGDLS, CDR2 YYNGEE. V dropped 3 bases and J dropped 4 bases, with 16 bases sitting between them. The CDR3 is 15 amino acids. The chain's CDR3 is CASSALRTGPYGYTF. The DNA for the CDR3 is TGTGCCAGCAGCGCCCTCAGGACGGGCCCCTATGGCTACACCTTC.

The chain links TRBV24-1 to TRBJ1-2; 10 bases map to TRBD1. Germline CDR1 and CDR2: KGHDR and SFDVKD. The V gene end was trimmed by 1 base and the J gene end by 8 bases; junction bases not matched to a gene: 9. CDR3 length equals 16 residues. In DNA, the CDR3 is TGTGCCACCAGTGATTTCGAGGGACAGGGGTTAGGCGGCTACACCTTC. Protein sequence: CATSDFEGQGLGGYTF.

The chain recombines TRBV7-2 with TRBJ1-1; D is unclear. V gave up 5 bases and J gave up 11 bases, with 9 bases separating them. CDR3 length: 10 residues. Germline-derived CDR1 and CDR2 are SGHTA and FQGNSA. The CDR3 nucleotides are TGTGCCAGCAGCCCCTGGGAGGCTTTCTTT. This codes for CASSPWEAFF.

The rearrangement uses TRBV27 and TRBJ1-6; D uncertain. Per the germline V gene, CDR1 is MNHEY and CDR2 is SMNVEV (reference sequence). The CDR3 is 15 amino acids. Trimming cost V 7 bases and J 6 bases, with 16 bases left between them. This CDR3 reads CASNTLRGSNSPLHF. The DNA for the CDR3 is TGTGCCAGCAATACACTCCGGGGTTCTAATTCACCCCTCCACTTT.

This chain links TRBV20-1 with TRBJ1-1, with D maybe TRBD1 (5 bases). The CDR3 is made up of 13 amino acids. V was trimmed by 3 bases and J by 10 bases, leaving 18 bases between them. Germline-derived CDR1 and CDR2 are DFQATT and SNEGSKA (reference sequence). CDR3: CSASAAGGFRAFF. The CDR3, as DNA: TGCAGTGCTAGTGCGGCGGGGGGGTTCAGAGCTTTCTTT.

The gene calls are TRBV4-3 and TRBJ2-1; TRBD2 matches at 7 bases. Germline V gene sequence: CDR1 LGHNA, CDR2 YSLEER. This CDR3 is built from 16 residues. The V and J ends lost 1 base and 7 bases, in that order; junction bases with no gene match: 10. The CDR3 loop reads CASSQGGISGRNEQFF. CDR3 DNA: TGCGCCAGCAGCCAAGGCGGTATTAGCGGGCGGAATGAGCAGTTCTTC.

This sequence joins TRBV5-6 and TRBJ2-7; tentative D call: TRBD1 (6 bases). The CDR3 runs to 12 residues. V lost 4 bases and J lost 12, with 17 bases in between. Germline CDR1 is SGHDT and CDR2 is YYEEEE. The CDR3 region is CASSVAGTPGYV. Written as DNA, the CDR3 is TGTGCCAGCAGCGTAGCCGGGACACCCGGGTACGTC.

The genes are TRBV5-4 and TRBJ2-3; 9 bases fit TRBD1. V lost 4 bases, J lost 6 bases, and 3 bases stayed unmatched. This CDR3 is 13 amino acids long. The V gene's germline CDR1 is SGHNT and CDR2 YYREEE (reference sequence). Here the CDR3 reads CASSTTGGDTQYF. The CDR3 region has the DNA TGTGCCAGCAGCACGACAGGGGGGGATACGCAGTATTTT.

The V gene is TRBV7-9, the J gene TRBJ2-5; the D is unclear. Trimming removed 11 bases at V and 4 bases at J, with 14 bases between. The CDR3 totals 12 residues. Germline loops: CDR1 SEHNR, CDR2 FQNEAQ (reference sequence). CDR3 residues: CASTETLETQYF. Written as DNA, the CDR3 is TGTGCCTCCACCGAAACCCTAGAGACCCAGTACTTC.

The rearrangement joins TRBV5-6 to TRBJ1-5; TRBD1 matches 8 bases. In germline, CDR1 is SGHDT, CDR2 YYEEEE. The CDR3 is 17 amino acids. The ends lost 0 bases at V and 0 bases at J; junction bases unmatched: 5. The CDR3 region is CASSLAGGLYSNQPQHF. The CDR3 bases are TGTGCCAGCAGCTTGGCAGGGGGCCTGTATAGCAATCAGCCCCAGCATTTT.

This clone was seen a handful of times. This chain links TRBV6-1 with TRBJ2-3, with 8 positions matching TRBD2. The length of the CDR3 is 16 residues. V was pared by 1 base and J by 0 bases, with 3 bases of the junction left unmatched. Germline assignment: CDR1 MNHNS and CDR2 SASEGT. The CDR3 protein is CASSEGSGGSTDTQYF. The DNA of the CDR3 is TGTGCCAGCAGTGAAGGGAGCGGGGGAAGCACAGATACGCAGTATTTT.

This chain joins TRBV6-5 and TRBJ2-7; 7 bases are a match to TRBD1. CDR3 size: 15 residues. Trimming cost V 6 bases and J 6 bases; bases outside gene matches: 14. Germline V gene data show CDR1 as MNHEY and CDR2 as SVGAGI. The CDR3 is CASSTRDRNSREQYF. The CDR3 nucleotides are TGTGCCAGCAGCACCCGGGACAGAAATTCACGCGAGCAGTACTTC.

This clone was seen just once. The chain couples TRBV4-3 to TRBJ2-1, with TRBD2 matching 11 bases. The CDR3 has 22 amino acids. V shed 0 bases and J 3 bases; nucleotides not matched to a gene: 19. Germline-derived CDR1 and CDR2 are LGHNA and YSLEER. CDR3 sequence (DNA): TGCGCCAGCAGCCAAGACCCCTGGGGGGGGTCACTAGCGGGGGACCTCTACAATGAGCAGTTCTTC. As protein: CASSQDPWGGSLAGDLYNEQFF.

The chain links TRBV9 to TRBJ1-1; no clear D. The V end was cut by 0 bases, the J end by 1 base, with 7 bases between. The CDR3 sequence is 14 residues long. CDR1 is SGDLS, CDR2 YYNGEE, per germline. The CDR3: CASSVDGRNTEAFF. The CDR3 nucleotides read TGTGCCAGCAGCGTAGACGGCAGGAACACTGAAGCTTTCTTT.

V usage is TRBV2 and J usage is TRBJ1-1; no definite D call. This CDR3 has 14 residues. V shed 4 bases and J shed 1 base, with 10 bases lying between them. The germline CDR1 and CDR2 sequences are SNHLY and FYNNEI. CDR3 bases: TGTGCCAGCAGTGCGACGAGAGGGAACACTGAAGCTTTCTTT. Translation: CASSATRGNTEAFF.